The T cell receptor (beta chain) described here comes from a study of T cell responses to AZD1222 COVID-19 vaccine (dated by TCRdb to the early 2020s). General notes on the study: Because spike-specific TCR depth and breadth did not differ between the two schedules, AZD1222 recipients who got a second dose at roughly 4 weeks were pooled with those who got a second dose at roughly 12 weeks. A total of 230 to 250 trial participants underwent TCR sequencing, of whom 200 to 220 had received two doses of AZD1222 and 26 had received two doses of the MenACWY control vaccine. Enrollment into the trials was organized by age into subgroups of 18-55, 56-69 and 70-plus years, and those subgroups contained approximately 160, 26 and 62 TCR-sequenced participants, respectively. Overall study results and their limits: Because no day 14 peak-response samples were available, repertoires were characterized only after the peak T cell response. Conclusions about previously exposed vaccinees are limited, since just a handful of AZD1222 recipients were seropositive for SARS-CoV-2 at baseline. Vaccine-associated CD4 TCRs spanned the whole spike protein, with dominant responses in regions 160-218 and 743-854. Reportedly, close to half of the unique spike-specific TCRs recognized epitopes lying outside the regions that are mutated in the B.1.351 and B.1.1.7 variants. Most participants were white British and females outnumbered males, and the authors suggested that clonal diversity may have been underestimated. In the small 56-69-year group, the increase in depth fell short of significance, most likely because of low power. After two AZD1222 doses, both the breadth and the depth of spike-specific TCRs were significantly higher than at day 0 and than in MenACWY recipients.

The CDR3 regions of human TCRbeta chains were analyzed by immunosequencing. Regarding the original processing steps: TCRs in the repertoires were matched against a reference library of SARS-CoV-2-specific TCRs that had been generated with the MIRA antigen-specificity platform. Breadth was defined as the fraction of unique TCRs that were SARS-CoV-2-associated, and depth was defined as the fraction of total T cells that were SARS-CoV-2-associated. Each spike-specific TCR was assigned to its reactive spike region and to a CD4 or CD8 class using the MIRA data. Log10-transformed breadth and depth values were compared by one-way ANOVA with Sidak's multiple comparisons tests. TCRdb obtained this table from immuneACCESS and retained in-frame rearrangements with V and J assigned. These tables miss some clones; where compared with another copy, unresolved V genes account for less than half of the shortfall, and the remainder is unexplained. That table is the source of V, J and clone size, and D and trimming were worked out from the DNA. The table for this sample lists about 150,000 clones; 88% of them were counted only once. Of the sample, around 3.2% is held by the ten largest clones.

About this clone: It has no known antigen specificity. The record has no base qualities; no much larger clone is one base away.

This specimen's time point label, interpreted: baseline before first vaccination. The vaccinee samples were drawn from two UK trials, COV001 and COV002, one of which was a single-blind randomized controlled phase 2/3 trial testing AZD1222 (ChAdOx1 nCoV-19) in healthy adults. For TCRbeta chain sequencing, PBMC samples from trial participants were taken at day 0 and at day 28 after the second dose. V loses 5 bases at its end and J loses 8 bases; junction bases beyond the gene matches: 4. CDR1 MNHEY and CDR2 SVGEGT are derived from the germline V gene. Including cysteine and phenylalanine, the CDR3 has 12 amino acids. The entry retains the CDR3 DNA only, 36 bases that are in frame from base 1.

The V gene is TRBV6-2 or TRBV6-3 and the J gene is TRBJ1-2; 8 central nucleotides agree with TRBD1. The material sequenced was peripheral blood, taken on day 0 of AZD1222 vaccination. This sequence was found in an adult in good health. This receptor has the CDR3 CASSQGARGYTF. The nucleotide sequence is given as TGTGCCAGCAGTCAGGGGGCGAGAGGCTACACCTTC.